This TCR beta chain was obtained from a study of shared clonotypes between healthy human individuals. Study in general: With ages of 18 to 49, the donors were two women and a few men.

Each donor was a Caucasian adult residing in Nashville, Tennessee. CD45RA+ naive and CD45RA-negative memory subsets were separated from CD4+ cells. Trimming pared 11 bases from V and 3 bases from J, leaving 14 bases between. This CDR3 contains 13 residues. The germline gives CDR1 LNHDA, CDR2 SQIVND (reference sequence). The assay was immunoSEQ multiplex PCR, and TCRdb's table has in-frame clones only and misses some. The data show some 2 million clones, 85% to 95% seen once. The TCR was taken from a man aged 18 to 30 in good health. V gene TRBV19 combines with J gene TRBJ1-5, with TRBD1 as a possible D gene (5 bases). The sample taken for sequencing was naive CD4+ T cells sorted from blood. Subset reported: CD45RA+ positively selected. The CDR3 nucleotides read TGTGCCGCTGGGGGTCGAATCAATCAGCCCCAGCATTTT. As protein: CAAGGRINQPQHF.